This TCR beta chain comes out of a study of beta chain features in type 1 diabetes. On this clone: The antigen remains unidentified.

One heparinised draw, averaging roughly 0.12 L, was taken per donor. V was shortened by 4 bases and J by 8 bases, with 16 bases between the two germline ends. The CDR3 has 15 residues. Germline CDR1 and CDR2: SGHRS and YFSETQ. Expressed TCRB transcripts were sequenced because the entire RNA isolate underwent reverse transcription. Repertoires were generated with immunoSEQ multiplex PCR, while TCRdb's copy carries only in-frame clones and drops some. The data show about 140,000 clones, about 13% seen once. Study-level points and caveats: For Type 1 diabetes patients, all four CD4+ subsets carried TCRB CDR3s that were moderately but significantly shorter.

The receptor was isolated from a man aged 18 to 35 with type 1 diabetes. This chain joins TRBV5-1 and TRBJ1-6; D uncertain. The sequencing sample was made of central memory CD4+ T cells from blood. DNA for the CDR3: TGCGCCAGCAGCCACGGCCGGTCCCATGATTCACCCCTCCACTTT. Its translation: CASSHGRSHDSPLHF.